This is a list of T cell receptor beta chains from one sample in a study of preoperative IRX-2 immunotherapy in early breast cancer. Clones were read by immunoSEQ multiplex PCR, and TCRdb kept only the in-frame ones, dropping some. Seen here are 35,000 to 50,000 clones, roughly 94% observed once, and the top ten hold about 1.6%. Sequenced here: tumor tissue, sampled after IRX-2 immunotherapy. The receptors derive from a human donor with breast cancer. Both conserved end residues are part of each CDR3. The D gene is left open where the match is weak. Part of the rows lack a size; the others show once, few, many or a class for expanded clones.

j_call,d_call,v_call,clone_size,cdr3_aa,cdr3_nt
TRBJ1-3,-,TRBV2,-,CASILGRNGNTIYF,-
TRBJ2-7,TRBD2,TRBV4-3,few,CASSPGTSGRTPSGEQYF,TGCGCCAGCAGCCCGGGGACTAGCGGGAGGACCCCCTCGGGAGAGCAGTACTTC
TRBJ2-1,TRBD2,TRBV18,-,CASSPQRENEQFF,TGTGCCAGCTCACCGCAGCGGGAAAATGAGCAGTTCTTC
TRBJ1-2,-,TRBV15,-,CATSRPQGDGYTF,TGTGCCACCAGCAGACCACAGGGAGATGGCTACACCTTC
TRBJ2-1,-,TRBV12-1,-,CASSFERERQFF,TGTGCCAGCAGCTTTGAGCGGGAGCGGCAGTTCTTC
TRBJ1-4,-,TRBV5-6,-,CASSSETLPGSEKLFF,TGTGCCAGCAGCTCGGAAACCCTCCCTGGGAGTGAAAAACTGTTTTTT
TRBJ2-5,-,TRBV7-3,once,CASSLIDTFGAAQETQYF,TGTGCCAGCAGCTTAATTGATACGTTTGGCGCTGCACAAGAGACCCAGTACTTC
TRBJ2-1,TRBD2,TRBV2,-,CASSSVGLVAYEQFF,TGTGCCAGCAGTTCGGTGGGACTAGTCGCATATGAGCAGTTCTTC
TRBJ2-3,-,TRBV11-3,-,CASSLGGSPDTQYF,TGTGCCAGCAGCTTAGGTGGTTCACCAGATACGCAGTATTTT
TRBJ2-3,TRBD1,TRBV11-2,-,CASRPDREQDTQYF,TGTGCCAGCAGACCCGACAGGGAGCAAGATACGCAGTATTTT
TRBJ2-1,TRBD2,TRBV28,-,CASITAGDVNEQFF,TGTGCCAGCATTACGGCGGGGGACGTAAATGAGCAGTTCTTC
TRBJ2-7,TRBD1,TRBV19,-,CASSITGVSYEQYF,TGTGCCAGTAGTATTACAGGGGTATCCTACGAGCAGTACTTC
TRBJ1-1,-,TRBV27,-,CASSLLGAGTEAFF,TGTGCCAGCAGTTTACTAGGGGCGGGCACTGAAGCTTTCTTT
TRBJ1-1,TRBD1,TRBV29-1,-,CSALRSGQDAFF,TGCAGCGCCCTAAGGAGCGGACAGGACGCTTTCTTT
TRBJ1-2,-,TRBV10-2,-,CASRDSLNYGYTF,TGCGCCAGCAGGGACAGCTTAAACTATGGCTACACCTTC
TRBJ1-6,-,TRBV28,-,CASRDGDSYNSPLHF,TGTGCCAGCAGGGACGGAGACTCCTATAATTCACCCCTCCACTTT
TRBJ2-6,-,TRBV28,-,CASSPLGAGANVLTF,TGTGCCAGCAGTCCCCTGGGGGCTGGGGCCAACGTCCTGACTTTC
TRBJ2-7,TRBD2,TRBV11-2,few,CATGGGSSYEQYF,TGTGCCACCGGGGGGGGAAGCTCCTACGAGCAGTACTTC
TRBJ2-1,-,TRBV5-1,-,CASSLAAESYNEQFF,TGCGCCAGCAGCTTAGCGGCAGAGTCTTACAATGAGCAGTTCTTC
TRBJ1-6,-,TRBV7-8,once,CASRRDSPLSSYNSPLHF,TGTGCCAGCAGGCGCGACAGTCCTTTGAGCTCCTATAATTCACCCCTCCACTTT
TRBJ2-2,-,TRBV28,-,CASSLLPGTSPPGELFF,TGTGCCAGCAGTTTATTGCCGGGCACATCCCCCCCCGGGGAGCTGTTTTTT
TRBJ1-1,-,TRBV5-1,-,CASSLAQNTEAFF,TGCGCCAGCAGCTTGGCCCAGAACACTGAAGCTTTCTTT
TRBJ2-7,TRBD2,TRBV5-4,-,CASSFGGGGYEQYF,TGTGCCAGCAGCTTTGGCGGGGGAGGCTACGAGCAGTACTTC
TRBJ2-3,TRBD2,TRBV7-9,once,CASSLIRGGYGQYF,TGTGCCAGCAGCTTAATCCGGGGGGGCTATGGGCAGTATTTT
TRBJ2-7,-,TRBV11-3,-,CASSQGSSKAYEQYF,TGTGCCAGCAGCCAGGGAAGCAGTAAGGCCTACGAGCAGTACTTC
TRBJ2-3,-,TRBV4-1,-,CASSQEDTDTQYF,TGCGCCAGCAGCCAAGAGGACACAGATACGCAGTATTTT
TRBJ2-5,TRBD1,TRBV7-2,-,CASSATGGETQYF,TGTGCCAGCAGTGCGACAGGGGGAGAGACCCAGTACTTC
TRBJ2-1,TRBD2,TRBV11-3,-,CASSTRLAGDNEQFF,TGTGCCAGCAGCACCCGACTAGCGGGGGACAATGAGCAGTTCTTC
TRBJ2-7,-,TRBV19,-,CASSTGLGPYEQYF,TGTGCCAGTAGTACGGGTCTCGGACCCTACGAGCAGTACTTC
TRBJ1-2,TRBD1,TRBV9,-,CASSGTGNYGYTF,TGTGCCAGCAGCGGGACAGGGAACTATGGCTACACCTTC
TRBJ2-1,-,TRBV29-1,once,CSGGGGKQFF,TGCAGCGGTGGGGGTGGGAAGCAGTTCTTC
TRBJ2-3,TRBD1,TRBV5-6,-,CASSVTGIDTQYF,TGTGCCAGCAGCGTGACAGGGATAGATACGCAGTATTTT
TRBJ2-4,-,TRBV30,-,CAWNIDLAKNIQYF,TGTGCCTGGAATATTGACTTAGCCAAAAACATTCAGTACTTC
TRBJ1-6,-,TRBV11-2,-,CASSLVIRDTFYNSPLHF,TGTGCCAGCAGCTTAGTTATACGGGACACGTTCTATAATTCACCCCTCCACTTT
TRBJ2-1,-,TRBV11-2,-,CASSLGSRRPPYNEQFF,TGTGCCAGCAGCTTAGGGTCCCGCCGCCCCCCTTACAATGAGCAGTTCTTC
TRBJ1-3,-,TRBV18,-,CASSAWGNTIYF,TGTGCCAGCTCCGCCTGGGGAAACACCATATATTTT
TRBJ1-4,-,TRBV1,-,CTSSLEDWTEMPEKLFF,TGCACCAGCAGCTTGGAAGATTGGACAGAGATGCCAGAAAAACTGTTTTTT
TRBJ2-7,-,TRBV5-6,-,CASSLGRSLDEQYF,TGTGCCAGCAGCTTGGGTCGGAGCCTTGACGAGCAGTACTTC
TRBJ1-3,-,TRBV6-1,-,CASGIGGVGNTIYF,TGTGCCAGCGGAATAGGGGGAGTTGGAAACACCATATATTTT
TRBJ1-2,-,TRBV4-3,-,CASSQDPSGAYGYTF,TGCGCCAGCAGCCAAGATCCCTCCGGGGCCTATGGCTACACCTTC
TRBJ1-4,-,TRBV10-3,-,CAISAQGPTINEKLFF,TGTGCCATCAGTGCCCAGGGGCCAACGATAAATGAAAAACTGTTTTTT
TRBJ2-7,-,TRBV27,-,CASRLTEGIGSRGYEQYF,TGTGCCAGCAGATTGACAGAGGGAATAGGATCGAGGGGATACGAGCAGTACTTC
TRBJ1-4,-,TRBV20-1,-,CSAGGNEKLFF,TGCAGTGCTGGGGGTAATGAAAAACTGTTTTTT
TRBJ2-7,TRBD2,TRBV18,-,CASSPRGGNLVYEQYF,TGTGCCAGCTCACCCCGGGGGGGCAATTTAGTCTACGAGCAGTACTTC
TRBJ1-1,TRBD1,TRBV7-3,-,CASSVRRVGTAEAFF,TGTGCCAGCAGCGTAAGGAGGGTTGGGACAGCTGAAGCTTTCTTT
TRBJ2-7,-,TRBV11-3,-,CASSSTNSYEQYF,TGTGCCAGCAGCTCCACTAATAGCTACGAGCAGTACTTC
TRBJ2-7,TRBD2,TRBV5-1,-,CASSITSGSYEQYF,TGCGCCAGCAGCATCACTAGCGGATCGTACGAGCAGTACTTC
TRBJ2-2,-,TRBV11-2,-,CASSRDPANTGELFF,TGTGCCAGCAGCCGAGACCCCGCGAACACCGGGGAGCTGTTTTTT